This is a list of T cell receptor beta chains from one sample in a study of molecular identifiers for immune sequencing clone quantification. TCRdb passed the PCR reads through MiXCR, listing each CDR3 protein once. This table holds under 650,000 distinct CDR3 sequences, 15% to 20% found once. The sequenced sample consisted of naive CD8+ T cells from blood, with Jurkat cell RNA spiked in. These receptors were taken from a human donor in good health. Some libraries in this study had Jurkat cell RNA spiked in. The CDR3 runs from the conserved cysteine through the conserved F or W. Each record gives: V gene, D gene, J gene, clone size, CDR3 protein, CDR3 DNA. D genes are given only for firm matches. A row's size may be missing; if present it is once, few, many or a size class.

TRBV19	NA	TRBJ1-1	NA	CASSIDPGVRRTEAFF	TGTGCCAGTAGTATAGATCCGGGGGTAAGGAGGACTGAAGCTTTCTTT
TRBV13	NA	TRBJ2-2	many	CASSLSGGNTGELFF	TGTGCCAGCAGCTTATCCGGGGGCAACACCGGGGAGCTGTTTTTT
TRBV20-1	NA	TRBJ2-5	NA	CSARTTAYQETQYF	TGCAGTGCAAGGACTACTGCGTACCAAGAGACCCAGTACTTC
TRBV19	NA	TRBJ1-5	many	CASSIGGSLSNQPQHF	TGTGCCAGTAGTATAGGTGGCAGCTTAAGCAATCAGCCCCAGCATTTT
TRBV30	TRBD1	TRBJ1-5	many	CAWSAYRGNNQPQHF	TGTGCCTGGAGTGCCTACAGGGGTAACAATCAGCCCCAGCATTTT
TRBV7-2	NA	TRBJ2-3	many	CASSSRHTLYVDTQYF	TGTGCCAGCAGCTCCCGACACACCTTATATGTAGATACGCAGTATTTT
TRBV10-3	TRBD1	TRBJ2-3	few	CAISDPGQGARTDTQYF	TGTGCCATCAGTGATCCGGGACAGGGGGCGCGTACAGATACGCAGTATTTT
TRBV27	TRBD1	TRBJ1-2	NA	CASSLSPGGGQSYTF	TGTGCCAGCAGTTTATCCCCAGGGGGCGGTCAAAGCTACACCTTC
TRBV6-2/TRBV6-3	NA	TRBJ1-1	few	CASSYPNTDAFF	TGTGCCAGCAGTTATCCGAACACTGATGCTTTCTTT
TRBV5-4	NA	TRBJ1-2	many	CASSLGQIPNYGYTF	TGTGCCAGCAGCTTGGGCCAGATCCCTAACTATGGCTACACCTTC
TRBV19	NA	TRBJ1-2	few	CASSIFTGTESRGYTF	TGTGCCAGTAGTATTTTCACAGGTACTGAGTCACGGGGCTACACCTTC
TRBV19	NA	TRBJ1-5	few	CASSIADSAYSNQPQHF	TGTGCCAGTAGTATTGCTGACAGCGCGTATAGCAATCAGCCCCAGCATTTT
TRBV7-9	TRBD1	TRBJ2-7	many	CASSLRQGNRLEQYF	TGTGCCAGCAGCTTGCGACAGGGTAATCGGCTCGAGCAGTACTTC
TRBV19	NA	TRBJ2-2	many	CASSIQGYGGTGELFF	TGTGCCAGTAGTATCCAAGGATACGGAGGCACCGGGGAGCTGTTTTTT
TRBV27	NA	TRBJ1-2	NA	CASSLTQGFGANYGYTF	TGTGCCAGCAGTCTTACACAGGGTTTTGGAGCTAACTATGGCTACACCTTC
TRBV27	NA	TRBJ2-3	many	CASSLHSTDTQYF	TGTGCCAGCAGTTTGCATAGCACAGATACGCAGTATTTT
TRBV5-4	NA	TRBJ1-5	many	CASSLWGSSQPQHF	TGTGCCAGCAGCTTGTGGGGGTCGAGTCAGCCCCAGCATTTT
TRBV27	NA	TRBJ1-1	many	CASSLRLMNTEAFF	TGTGCCAGCAGTCTCAGGCTTATGAACACTGAAGCTTTCTTT
TRBV11-3	NA	TRBJ1-1	NA	CASSLDPGRAFF	TGTGCCAGCAGCTTAGATCCTGGGAGAGCTTTCTTT
TRBV6-5	TRBD2	TRBJ2-3	many	CASSPQSLAGGPLDTQYF	TGTGCCAGCAGCCCCCAATCACTAGCGGGAGGGCCTCTCGATACGCAGTATTTT
TRBV6-5	NA	TRBJ1-5	NA	CASGEGGGQPQHF	TGTGCCAGCGGAGAGGGTGGGGGTCAGCCCCAGCATTTT
TRBV6-2/TRBV6-3	TRBD2	TRBJ2-1	NA	CAIKAGDSSYNEQFF	TGTGCCATCAAAGCGGGAGACTCTTCCTACAATGAGCAGTTCTTC
TRBV19	NA	TRBJ2-7	many	CASSIGTLPSYEQYF	TGTGCCAGTAGTATCGGGACTCTACCCTCCTACGAGCAGTACTTC
TRBV3-1	TRBD2	TRBJ2-3	many	CASSLTLAGVEDTQYF	TGTGCCAGCTCCCTCACTCTAGCGGGAGTCGAAGATACGCAGTATTTT
TRBV4-3	TRBD2	TRBJ2-5	few	CASSPLTAGEGQETQYF	TGCGCCAGCAGCCCCCTCACTGCGGGGGAGGGTCAAGAGACCCAGTACTTC